This TCR beta chain originates from a study of blood T cell repertoires in COVID-19. Across the whole study: Both acute and convalescent COVID-19 samples were obtained from the United States, Italy and Spain.

Generated by immunoSEQ multiplex PCR, the TCRdb table keeps only in-frame clones and is missing some. Counted here are 330,000 or so clones, roughly 87% occurring once; the ten biggest clones make up approximately 9.3%. Trimming pared 8 bases from V and 3 bases from J, leaving 13 bases between. Germline V gene lookup returns CDR1 SNHLY and CDR2 FYNNEI. The CDR3 is 14 amino acids. Followed longitudinally, the Seattle patients had been enrolled during active infection. The clonotype originates from a man aged 25-40 years with COVID-19, enrolled during active disease. Sequenced input: peripheral blood. The rearrangement joins TRBV2 to TRBJ2-2; possibly TRBD1 for D (6 bases). Here the CDR3 reads CASRLDRHTGELFF. The CDR3 DNA sequence: TGTGCCAGCCGGTTGGACAGACACACCGGGGAGCTGTTTTTT.